These 23 T cell receptor beta chains came from one sample sequenced in a study of healthy donors' naive CD4 and CD8 T cells. A linear amplification protocol produced the TCR libraries from around 0.55 ug of total RNA. MiXCR was run by TCRdb on the reads, yielding one entry per CDR3 protein. The sample lists 200,000 or so distinct CDR3 sequences; 65% to 80% were seen once. What was sequenced was naive CD4+ and CD8+ T cells sorted from blood, pooled from several donors. These receptors came from a pool of human donors in good health; the sample pools cells from several healthy donors.

The CDR3 sequence is CASSPGSNEQFF. DNA of the CDR3: TGTGCCAGCAGTCCCGGGTCTAATGAGCAGTTCTTC. The genes are TRBV28 and TRBJ2-1; D not certain. Germline values: CDR1 MDHEN, CDR2 SYDVKM. This CDR3 is 12 amino acids long. The ends were cut back, 5 bases at V and 7 bases at J, with 9 bases in the middle.

The chain is built from TRBV11-2 and TRBJ2-7; a weak D match, TRBD1 (5 bases). The CDR3 has 14 residues. The germline V gene has CDR1 SGHAT and CDR2 FQNNGV. The V and J ends lost 0 bases and 2 bases respectively, with 8 bases between them. The DNA of the CDR3 is TGTGCCAGCAGCTTAGAGGGGCGAACCTACGAGCAGTACTTC. As protein: CASSLEGRTYEQYF.

V gene TRBV28 combines with J gene TRBJ1-5; no firm D call. Germline V gene data show CDR1 as MDHEN and CDR2 as SYDVKM. Trimming removed 6 bases from V and 2 bases from J, with 11 bases in between. The CDR3 extends over 14 amino acids. The CDR3 loop is CASSPDMGNQPQHF. The CDR3 DNA sequence: TGTGCCAGCAGCCCCGACATGGGCAATCAGCCCCAGCATTTT.

The chain has TRBV29-1 and TRBJ2-5; possibly TRBD2 for D (5 bases). The CDR3 extends over 14 amino acids. The V gene lost 7 bases and the J gene lost 1 base, with 16 bases spanning the gap. Germline V gene data show CDR1 as SQVTM and CDR2 as ANQGSEA. The CDR3 region is CSAPDGVIQETQYF. The CDR3 nucleotides read TGCAGCGCCCCTGACGGGGTTATCCAAGAGACCCAGTACTTC.

The chain combines TRBV19 with TRBJ1-5; 9 nucleotides match TRBD1. The CDR3 totals 15 residues. The germline CDR1 and CDR2 sequences are LNHDA and SQIVND (reference sequence). J gave up 4 bases and V 6 bases, and 7 bases lay outside the gene matches. The CDR3 nucleotides read TGTGCCAGTAGCCCTGGACAGGGGACGAATCAGCCCCAGCATTTT. Amino acid sequence: CASSPGQGTNQPQHF.

The chain is built from TRBV6-5 and TRBJ1-1; TRBD1 matches at 8 bases. CDR3 length: 17 amino acids. Losses at the gene ends were 5 bases for V and 1 base for J; bases not matched to a gene: 12. Germline V gene lookup returns CDR1 MNHEY and CDR2 SVGAGI. The CDR3 sequence is CASSHPGDRGSNTEAFF. DNA of the CDR3: TGTGCCAGCAGTCATCCTGGTGACAGGGGATCGAACACTGAAGCTTTCTTT.

This chain joins TRBV20-1 and TRBJ2-5; no clear D. The CDR3 runs 13 residues. Germline assignment: CDR1 DFQATT and CDR2 SNEGSKA (reference sequence). V lost 0 bases and J 4 bases, leaving 9 bases between the germline ends. DNA for the CDR3: TGCAGTGCTAGAGACCCAGCCGGAGAGACCCAGTACTTC. Its protein is CSARDPAGETQYF.

The V call is TRBV19, the J call TRBJ2-6, with 7 bases identical to TRBD2. CDR3 length: 16 amino acids. CDR1 is LNHDA and CDR2 is SQIVND in the germline V gene (reference sequence). Losses at the gene ends were 5 bases for V and 2 bases for J; bases not matched to a gene: 6. The CDR3 loop reads CASSPGRETGANVLTF. As DNA, the CDR3 is TGTGCCAGTAGTCCGGGGAGGGAGACTGGGGCCAACGTCCTGACTTTC.

This clonotype turned up a few times. This chain links TRBV11-1 with TRBJ2-2, with D unclear. V dropped 5 bases and J dropped 0 bases, with 10 bases sitting between them. The CDR3 spans 15 residues. CDR1 is SGHAT, CDR2 FQDESV, per germline (reference sequence). The DNA for the CDR3 is TGTGCCAGCAGCGACGGAAACACGAACACCGGGGAGCTGTTTTTT. Protein: CASSDGNTNTGELFF.

The sample holds a few counts of this clonotype. The chain combines TRBV29-1 with TRBJ2-7, with D tentatively TRBD2 (7 bases). This CDR3 has 12 residues. Germline loops: CDR1 SQVTM, CDR2 ANQGSEA. V was clipped by 7 bases and J by 4 bases, with 14 bases between them. The CDR3 is CSALRGPYEQYF. The CDR3 nucleotides read TGCAGCGCCCTGCGGGGGCCATACGAGCAGTACTTC.

The chain carries TRBV18 and TRBJ1-3; D not certain. V gave up 2 bases and J gave up 2 bases, with 10 bases separating them. Looked up from germline, CDR1 is KGHSH and CDR2 is LQKENI. CDR3 length: 15 residues. Here the CDR3 DNA reads TGTGCCAGCTCACCAAACCCCGGCCCTGGAAACACCATATATTTT. It translates to CASSPNPGPGNTIYF.

V gene TRBV29-1 combines with J gene TRBJ2-7, with D perhaps TRBD2 (5 bases). The V end was cut by 3 bases, the J end by 2 bases, with 8 bases between. The CDR3 covers 12 residues. The germline V gene has CDR1 SQVTM and CDR2 ANQGSEA. CDR3 protein: CSVDSGTYEQYF. The CDR3 DNA is TGCAGCGTTGACAGCGGCACCTACGAGCAGTACTTC.

The chain recombines TRBV10-3 with TRBJ2-1; 9 positions agree with TRBD2. Germline lookup yields CDR1 ENHRY and CDR2 SYGVKD. This CDR3 is built from 15 residues. The ends lost 5 bases at V and 4 bases at J; junction bases unmatched: 6. The CDR3 here is CAISPGLASYNEQFF. The CDR3 DNA sequence: TGTGCCATCAGTCCCGGACTAGCGAGTTACAATGAGCAGTTCTTC.

The rearrangement joins TRBV5-1 to TRBJ1-1; 8 bases are shared with TRBD1. The germline V gene encodes CDR1 SGHRS and CDR2 YFSETQ. This CDR3 comprises 15 residues. Unmatched junction bases numbered 7, after V lost 1 base and J lost 5 bases. In DNA form, the CDR3 reads TGCGCCAGCAGCTTGAACGCCAGGGGGCTTACTGAAGCTTTCTTT. As protein: CASSLNARGLTEAFF.

The chain couples TRBV13 to TRBJ1-1, with unresolved D. Germline CDR1 is PRHDT and CDR2 is FYEKMQ (reference sequence). The CDR3 consists of 12 residues. The V end was cut by 1 base, the J end by 3 bases, with 3 bases between. The CDR3 DNA follows: TGTGCCAGCAGCTTAGCGGACACTGAAGCTTTCTTT. It yields the protein CASSLADTEAFF.

The chain employs TRBV19 and TRBJ2-1; D not certain. Germline loops: CDR1 LNHDA, CDR2 SQIVND (reference sequence). This CDR3 region has 16 residues. V gave up 5 bases and J gave up 0 bases, with 14 bases separating them. The DNA of the CDR3 is TGTGCCAGTAGTTCCCCGGACGAGAGCTCCTACAATGAGCAGTTCTTC. This encodes CASSSPDESSYNEQFF.

The rearrangement links TRBV11-1 to TRBJ2-4; 7 positions match TRBD1. The ends lost 8 bases at V and 6 bases at J; junction bases unmatched: 7. The CDR3 is made up of 13 amino acids. Germline assignment: CDR1 SGHAT and CDR2 FQDESV (reference sequence). CDR3 residues: CASSGDRRNIQYF. As DNA, the CDR3 is TGTGCCAGCTCCGGGGACAGAAGAAACATTCAGTACTTC.

This clonotype was seen a single time. The chain is built from TRBV15 and TRBJ1-6, with D hard to call. CDR3 length: 13 residues. V was pared by 4 bases and J by 5 bases, with 6 bases between. CDR1 and CDR2 from the germline V gene are LNHNV and YYDKDF (reference sequence). The CDR3 DNA reads as TGTGCCACCAGCAAGGGAGATAATTCACCCCTCCACTTT. Translating gives CATSKGDNSPLHF.

The rearrangement uses TRBV20-1 and TRBJ2-1, with 8 bases that match TRBD2. The CDR3 is 13 residues long. Germline-derived CDR1 and CDR2 are DFQATT and SNEGSKA (reference sequence). V dropped 3 bases and J dropped 4; count of bases not matched to a gene: 2. CDR3 sequence (DNA): TGCAGTGCTAGCGGGAGGGCTTACAATGAGCAGTTCTTC. Protein: CSASGRAYNEQFF.

The rearrangement links TRBV18 to TRBJ2-7, with D tentatively TRBD1 (6 bases). Germline V gene lookup returns CDR1 KGHSH and CDR2 LQKENI. The CDR3 runs 14 residues. The ends were cut back, 3 bases at V and 6 bases at J, with 15 bases in the middle. The CDR3, as DNA: TGTGCCAGCTCACCCGGGACATACTGGGGCGAGCAGTACTTC. Amino acids: CASSPGTYWGEQYF.

This chain connects TRBV19 to TRBJ1-1; D call uncertain. This CDR3 spans 15 amino acids. The germline V gene has CDR1 LNHDA and CDR2 SQIVND (reference sequence). V was shortened by 6 bases and J by 0 bases, with 14 bases between the two germline ends. As DNA, the CDR3 is TGTGCCAGTAGAACGGACCGGGCCATGAACACTGAAGCTTTCTTT. It yields the protein CASRTDRAMNTEAFF.

The chain couples TRBV4-3 to TRBJ2-5; D is uncertain. This CDR3 has 15 residues. Trimming pared 0 bases from V and 5 bases from J, leaving 13 bases between. Germline values: CDR1 LGHNA, CDR2 YSLEER. CDR3 in amino acids: CASSQDMGSLETQYF. The CDR3 DNA is TGCGCCAGCAGCCAAGATATGGGTAGCCTGGAGACCCAGTACTTC.

The CDR3 is CATGGGNTGELFF. The CDR3 region has the DNA TGTGCCACTGGGGGCGGGAACACCGGGGAGCTGTTTTTT. The gene calls are TRBV15 and TRBJ2-2; TRBD1 is a possible D gene (6 bases). This CDR3 is built from 13 residues. The V and J ends lost 9 bases and 1 base respectively, with 9 bases between them. From germline, CDR1 is LNHNV and CDR2 YYDKDF (reference sequence).